These 32 T cell receptor beta chains came from one sample sequenced in a study of T cell responses to AZD1222 COVID-19 vaccine. The assay was immunoSEQ multiplex PCR, and TCRdb's table has in-frame clones only and misses some. The sample shows 130,000 to 150,000 clones, approximately 88% of them seen only once. This specimen consisted of peripheral blood, obtained on day 0 of AZD1222 vaccination. All receptors come from an adult in good health.

This sequence joins TRBV6-5 and TRBJ1-2; no clear D gene. There are 16 residues in the CDR3. Trimming left V 1 base short and J 5 bases short, with 17 bases between. Germline CDR1 MNHEY, CDR2 SVGAGI. CDR3 DNA: TGTGCCAGCAGTTACTTGCCCCCGGTGACGGCGTATGGCTACACCTTC. It translates to CASSYLPPVTAYGYTF.

The rearrangement links TRBV19 to TRBJ1-5; the match to TRBD1 covers 7 bases. Germline lookup yields CDR1 LNHDA and CDR2 SQIVND (reference sequence). The CDR3 has 14 amino acids. J gave up 3 bases and V 6 bases, and 5 bases lay outside the gene matches. DNA of the CDR3: TGTGCCAGTAGCAAGGGACAGAACAATCAGCCCCAGCATTTT. This gives the protein CASSKGQNNQPQHF.

The chain couples TRBV7-2 to TRBJ1-2, with a weak D call TRBD1 (5 bases). Between the trimmed V and J ends, which lost 2 bases and 4 bases, there was a span of 14 bases. Germline V CDR1 and CDR2: SGHTA, FQGNSA. The CDR3 contains 15 residues. CDR3 amino acids: CASSLWGSQPYGYTF. As DNA, the CDR3 is TGTGCCAGCAGCTTATGGGGCAGTCAGCCCTATGGCTACACCTTC. The complete variable domain, with remaining parts taken from reference TRBV7-2 and TRBJ1-2, reads GAGVSQSPSNKVTEKGKDVELRCDPISGHTALYWYRQSLGQGLEFLIYFQGNSAPDKSGLPSDRFSAERTGGSVSTLTIQRTQQEDSAVYLCASSLWGSQPYGYTFGSGTRLTVV.

The rearrangement links TRBV11-3 to TRBJ2-7; TRBD1 matches 7 bases. Germline trimming cut 1 base from V and 2 bases from J; bases unmatched to any gene: 17. The germline V gene has CDR1 SGHNT and CDR2 YENEEA. CDR3 length equals 19 residues. CDR3 region: CASSLVRRTRTGRPYEQYF. For the CDR3, the DNA is TGTGCCAGCAGCTTAGTTCGGCGTACCAGGACAGGTAGGCCCTACGAGCAGTACTTC.

The chain couples TRBV5-1 to TRBJ1-3; D unclear. Deletions cut 4 bases from V and 0 bases from J, with 14 bases between. Per germline, CDR1 SGHRS and CDR2 YFSETQ. The CDR3 runs 16 residues. The CDR3, as DNA: TGCGCCAGCAGCCCAGATTTAGGAGGCTCTGGAAACACCATATATTTT. It encodes CASSPDLGGSGNTIYF.

The count of this clone is one. The chain recombines TRBV24-1 with TRBJ1-2; 7 bases are shared with TRBD1. Trimming removed 4 bases from V and 8 bases from J; junction bases left unmatched: 6. This CDR3 comprises 13 residues. Germline CDR1 KGHDR, CDR2 SFDVKD. The DNA of the CDR3 is TGTGCCACCAGTGACCGAACAGGGGACGGCTACACCTTC. Translated: CATSDRTGDGYTF.

The chain couples TRBV7-3 to TRBJ1-1; 9 nucleotides agree with TRBD1. The length of the CDR3 is 17 residues. The J segment lost 0 bases and the V segment lost 5 bases, leaving 10 bases of the junction unmatched. Germline V gene sequence: CDR1 SGHTA, CDR2 FQGTGA. CDR3 nucleotides: TGTGCCAGCAGCAAACAGGGGGCTCTCAGCATGAACACTGAAGCTTTCTTT. Amino acid sequence: CASSKQGALSMNTEAFF.

This clone occurred a few times. The chain is built from TRBV7-9 and TRBJ1-5; 9 bases line up with TRBD1. V was clipped by 6 bases and J by 6 bases; unmatched bases: 9. Germline V gene data show CDR1 as SEHNR and CDR2 as FQNEAQ (reference sequence). This CDR3 is 15 amino acids long. The CDR3 loop is CASRPGQGEGQPQHF. CDR3 DNA: TGTGCCAGCAGACCGGGACAGGGAGAGGGTCAGCCCCAGCATTTT.

The chain uses TRBV19 and TRBJ2-2; the D gene is possibly TRBD1 (7 bases). The germline gives CDR1 LNHDA, CDR2 SQIVND (reference sequence). V was pared by 0 bases and J by 3 bases, with 8 bases between. The CDR3 runs to 15 residues. CDR3 sequence reads: CASSIDRGDTGELFF. CDR3 DNA: TGTGCCAGTAGTATAGACAGGGGGGACACCGGGGAGCTGTTTTTT.

The rearrangement joins TRBV28 to TRBJ1-5, with D uncertain. The V gene lost 4 bases and the J gene lost 3 bases, with 13 bases spanning the gap. The CDR3 loop spans 15 amino acids. Germline lookup yields CDR1 MDHEN and CDR2 SYDVKM. CDR3 residues: CASSYGGSFNQPQHF. CDR3 nucleotides: TGTGCCAGCAGTTATGGAGGCAGCTTCAATCAGCCCCAGCATTTT.

The chain has TRBV4-1 and TRBJ1-1; TRBD1 aligns across 10 bases. The CDR3 has 18 amino acids. V dropped 4 bases and J dropped 0; count of bases not matched to a gene: 11. Germline V gives CDR1 MGHRA, CDR2 YSYEKL. As DNA, the CDR3 is TGCGCCAGCAGCCGCGGGACAGGGGTCCTCCGTATGAACACTGAAGCTTTCTTT. Residues: CASSRGTGVLRMNTEAFF.

The chain is built from TRBV28 and TRBJ2-5, with TRBD1 matching 12 bases. The V gene's germline CDR1 is MDHEN and CDR2 SYDVKM. The V gene end was trimmed by 7 bases and the J gene end by 4 bases; junction bases not matched to a gene: 7. This CDR3 has 15 residues. The chain's CDR3 is CASNSGQGAGETQYF. In DNA form, the CDR3 reads TGTGCCAGCAATTCGGGACAGGGGGCGGGAGAGACCCAGTACTTC.

The CDR3 sequence: CASSHPPQRAEAFF. Written as DNA, the CDR3 is TGTGCCAGTAGCCACCCACCCCAGAGGGCCGAAGCTTTCTTT. The chain has TRBV19 and TRBJ1-1, with unresolved D. V gave up 6 bases and J gave up 8 bases, with 19 bases separating them. The CDR3 runs 14 residues. CDR1 and CDR2 from the germline V gene are LNHDA and SQIVND (reference sequence). The variable domain in full, with the rest retrieved from reference TRBV19 and TRBJ1-1, is DGGITQSPKYLFRKEGQNVTLSCEQNLNHDAMYWYRQDPGQGLRLIYYSQIVNDFQKGDIAEGYSVSREKKESFPLTVTSAQKNPTAFYLCASSHPPQRAEAFFGQGTRLTVV.

This clone was seen just once. The chain carries TRBV3-1 (or the pseudogene TRBV3-2) and TRBJ1-1; TRBD1 matches 9 bases. Per the germline V gene, CDR1 is LGHDT and CDR2 is YNNKEL (reference sequence). The CDR3 loop spans 16 amino acids. With V trimmed by 4 bases and J by 1 base, 7 bases remained unmatched. CDR3 sequence reads: CASSPNRGRENTEAFF. The CDR3, as DNA: TGTGCCAGCAGCCCCAACAGGGGGCGGGAGAACACTGAAGCTTTCTTT.

In this sample, this clone turned up a few times. This sequence joins TRBV30 and TRBJ1-4; D might be TRBD1 (5 bases). Trimming removed 2 bases from V and 4 bases from J, with 14 bases in between. The germline V gene has CDR1 GTSNPN and CDR2 SVGIG (reference sequence). The CDR3 spans 15 residues. CDR3 in DNA: TGTGCCTGGAGTCCGGGACCGAACCGTAATGAAAAACTGTTTTTT. Translation gives CAWSPGPNRNEKLFF.

CDR3 coding DNA: TGTGCCAGCAGCCCCCTGGACGATACAGAGACCCAGTACTTC. This sequence encodes CASSPLDDTETQYF. V gene TRBV4-2 combines with J gene TRBJ2-5; the D is unclear. Per the germline V gene, CDR1 is LGHNA and CDR2 is YNFKEQ. The CDR3 covers 14 residues. Trimming left V 4 bases short and J 4 bases short, with 13 bases between.

This chain links TRBV7-3 with TRBJ2-7, with 7 positions matching TRBD1. V lost 5 bases to trimming and J lost 6 bases; unmatched junction nucleotides: 4. The V gene's germline CDR1 is SGHTA and CDR2 FQGTGA. This CDR3 has 12 residues. CDR3 loop: CASSVNRGEQYF. Written as DNA, the CDR3 is TGTGCCAGCAGCGTAAACAGGGGCGAGCAGTACTTC.

This sequence joins TRBV4-1 and TRBJ2-5, with D uncertain. The V gene lost 0 bases and the J gene lost 0 bases, with 17 bases spanning the gap. Germline-derived CDR1 and CDR2 are MGHRA and YSYEKL. This CDR3 contains 18 residues. CDR3 nucleotides: TGCGCCAGCAGCCAAGAGCTGGGCGATTCCCGGTACCAAGAGACCCAGTACTTC. Translating it yields CASSQELGDSRYQETQYF.

The V gene is TRBV6-5, the J gene TRBJ2-1; D is ambiguous. Trimming cost V 4 bases and J 5 bases, with 3 bases left between them. Germline V gene sequence: CDR1 MNHEY, CDR2 SVGAGI. This CDR3 spans 11 amino acids. The CDR3 region has the DNA TGTGCCAGCAGTTCCAACAATGAGCAGTTCTTC. Its protein product is CASSSNNEQFF.

This chain links TRBV19 with TRBJ1-1; possibly TRBD1 for D (5 bases). This CDR3 is 17 amino acids long. With 6 bases removed from V and 1 base from J, the gap between germline ends came to 21 bases. Germline V gives CDR1 LNHDA, CDR2 SQIVND (reference sequence). This chain's CDR3 is CASRGPRGAGRNTEAFF. In nucleotides, the CDR3 is TGTGCCAGTAGGGGGCCGCGAGGGGCCGGGAGGAACACTGAAGCTTTCTTT.

This clone showed up just a few times. The chain uses TRBV5-1 and TRBJ1-1; D gene unclear. V shed 3 bases and J shed 4 bases, with 7 bases lying between them. The CDR3 sequence is 12 residues long. Germline V gene data show CDR1 as SGHRS and CDR2 as YFSETQ. Written as DNA, the CDR3 is TGCGCCAGCAGCTCCGCGCCCACTGAAGCTTTCTTT. This sequence encodes CASSSAPTEAFF.

The genes are TRBV11-2 and TRBJ1-4, with no clear D. CDR1 SGHAT and CDR2 FQNNGV come from the germline V gene. This CDR3 comprises 14 residues. Trimming left V 2 bases short and J 8 bases short, with 12 bases between. As DNA, the CDR3 is TGTGCCAGCAGCTTATCAATCACGGGCGAAAAACTGTTTTTT. It specifies CASSLSITGEKLFF.

The rearrangement uses TRBV5-4 and TRBJ2-7; weak D call: TRBD1 (7 bases). V gave up 1 base and J gave up 3 bases, with 11 bases separating them. The CDR3 is 14 residues long. The germline V gene has CDR1 SGHNT and CDR2 YYREEE (reference sequence). The CDR3 loop reads CASSLSGGGYEQYF. In DNA, the CDR3 is TGTGCCAGCAGCTTGTCAGGGGGAGGCTACGAGCAGTACTTC.

V gene TRBV2 combines with J gene TRBJ1-4; D gene unclear. CDR3 length equals 14 residues. CDR1 SNHLY and CDR2 FYNNEI come from the germline V gene. V was pared by 2 bases and J by 0 bases, with 4 bases between. This CDR3 is CASSERSTNEKLFF. The CDR3 DNA reads TGTGCCAGCAGTGAAAGGTCAACTAATGAAAAACTGTTTTTT. Full variable domain (missing parts from reference TRBV2 and TRBJ1-4): EPEVTQTPSHQVTQMGQEVILRCVPISNHLYFYWYRQILGQKVEFLVSFYNNEISEKSEIFDDQFSVERPDGSNFTLKIRSTKLEDSAMYFCASSERSTNEKLFFGSGTQLSVL.

DNA for the CDR3: TGTGCCAGCAGTTTTAGGCTATCCGACGCCCTCCACTTT. Translated, it gives CASSFRLSDALHF. The genes are TRBV12-3 or TRBV12-4 and TRBJ1-6; no reliable D call. The V end lost 3 bases, the J end lost 14 bases, and 14 bases lay between the germline ends. The CDR3 runs to 13 residues.

This clone was recorded a few times. This rearrangement joins TRBV19 to TRBJ1-1; D not resolved. The CDR3 is 14 amino acids. Per germline, CDR1 LNHDA and CDR2 SQIVND (reference sequence). V gave up 3 bases and J gave up 4 bases, with 12 bases separating them. CDR3 sequence (DNA): TGTGCCAGTAGTATTCTATCGACGGGCACTGAAGCTTTCTTT. It specifies CASSILSTGTEAFF.

The V call is TRBV11-3, the J call TRBJ1-1; perhaps TRBD1 as D (6 bases). The CDR3 loop spans 14 amino acids. Germline lookup yields CDR1 SGHNT and CDR2 YENEEA. Trimming stripped 1 base from V and 6 bases from J, with 12 bases between. CDR3 coding DNA: TGTGCCAGCAGCTTAGGAGGGGGGGGAGCTGAAGCTTTCTTT. Amino acids: CASSLGGGGAEAFF.

The CDR3 region is CASTGTGRENQPQHF. As DNA, the CDR3 is TGTGCCAGTACGGGGACAGGGAGGGAGAATCAGCCCCAGCATTTT. J is TRBJ1-5 and V is TRBV19, with 9 positions matching TRBD1. Germline loops: CDR1 LNHDA, CDR2 SQIVND (reference sequence). The CDR3 runs 15 residues. The V segment lost 7 bases and the J segment 4 bases; nucleotides outside the gene matches: 8.

The chain recombines TRBV6-4 with TRBJ1-4; 7 positions match TRBD1. This CDR3 has 15 amino acids. V was pared by 7 bases and J by 7 bases, with 12 bases of the junction left unmatched. The germline V gene encodes CDR1 MRHNA and CDR2 SNTAGT. The CDR3 region has the DNA TGTGCCAGCACCCTTCTCCAGGGGGATCTTGAAAAACTGTTTTTT. Its protein is CASTLLQGDLEKLFF.

The rearrangement uses TRBV29-1 and TRBJ1-2; no definite D call. The CDR3 totals 12 residues. V lost 8 bases and J 2 bases, leaving 12 bases between the germline ends. Germline V gene lookup returns CDR1 SQVTM and CDR2 ANQGSEA. CDR3 DNA: TGCAGCTTCAAGGACCTAAACTATGGCTACACCTTC. It codes for CSFKDLNYGYTF.

The chain links TRBV19 to TRBJ2-7, with 7 bases identical to TRBD1. J gave up 3 bases and V 7 bases, and 0 bases lay outside the gene matches. The CDR3 sequence is 11 residues long. Germline V gene data show CDR1 as LNHDA and CDR2 as SQIVND (reference sequence). The chain's CDR3 is CASTGGYEQYF. The CDR3 DNA sequence: TGTGCCAGTACAGGGGGCTACGAGCAGTACTTC.

This clone has only one observation. The genes are TRBV12-3 or TRBV12-4 and TRBJ1-2; 9 nucleotides align to TRBD1. J lost 8 bases, V lost 7 bases, and 2 bases had no gene match. This CDR3 is built from 11 residues. The CDR3 DNA is TGTGCCAGCATGACAGGGGGAGGCTACACCTTC. Translated: CASMTGGGYTF.